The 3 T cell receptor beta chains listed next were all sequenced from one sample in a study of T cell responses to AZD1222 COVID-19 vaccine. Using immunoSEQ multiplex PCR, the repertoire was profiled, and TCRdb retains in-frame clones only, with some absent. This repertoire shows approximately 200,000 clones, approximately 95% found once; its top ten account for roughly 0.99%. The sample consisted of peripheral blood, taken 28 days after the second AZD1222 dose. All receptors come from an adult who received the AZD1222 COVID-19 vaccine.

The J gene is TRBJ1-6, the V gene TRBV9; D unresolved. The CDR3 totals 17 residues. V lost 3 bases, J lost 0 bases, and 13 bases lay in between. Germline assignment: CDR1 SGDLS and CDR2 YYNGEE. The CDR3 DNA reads TGTGCCAGCAGCGCTACGTCGGAAAGCTCCTATAATTCACCCCTCCACTTT. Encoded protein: CASSATSESSYNSPLHF.

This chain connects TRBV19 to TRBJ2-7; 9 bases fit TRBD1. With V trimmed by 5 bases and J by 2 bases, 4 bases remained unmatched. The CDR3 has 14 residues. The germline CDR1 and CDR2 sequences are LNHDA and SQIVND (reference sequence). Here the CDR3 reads CASSLGQGTYEQYF. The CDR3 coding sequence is TGTGCCAGTAGTTTAGGACAGGGGACCTACGAGCAGTACTTC.

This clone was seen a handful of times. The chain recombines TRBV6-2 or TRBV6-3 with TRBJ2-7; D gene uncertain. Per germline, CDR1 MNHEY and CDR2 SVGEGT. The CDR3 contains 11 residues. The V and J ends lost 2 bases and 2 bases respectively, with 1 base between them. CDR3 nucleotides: TGTGCCAGCAGTTACACCTACGAGCAGTACTTC. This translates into CASSYTYEQYF.